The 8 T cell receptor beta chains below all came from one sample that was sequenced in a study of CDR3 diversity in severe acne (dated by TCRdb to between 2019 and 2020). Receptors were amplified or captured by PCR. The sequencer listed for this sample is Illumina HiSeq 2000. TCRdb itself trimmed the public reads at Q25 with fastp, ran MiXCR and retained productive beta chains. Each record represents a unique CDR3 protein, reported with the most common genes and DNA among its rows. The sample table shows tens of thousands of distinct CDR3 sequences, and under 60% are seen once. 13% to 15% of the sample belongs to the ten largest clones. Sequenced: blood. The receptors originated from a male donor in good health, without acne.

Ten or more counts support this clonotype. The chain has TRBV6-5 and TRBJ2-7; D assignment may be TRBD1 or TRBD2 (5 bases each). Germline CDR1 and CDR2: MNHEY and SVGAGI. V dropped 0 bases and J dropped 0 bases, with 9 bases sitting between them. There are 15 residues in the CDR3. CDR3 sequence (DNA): TGTGCCAGCAGTTACTCCCCAGGGAGCTCCTACGAGCAGTACTTC. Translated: CASSYSPGSSYEQYF.

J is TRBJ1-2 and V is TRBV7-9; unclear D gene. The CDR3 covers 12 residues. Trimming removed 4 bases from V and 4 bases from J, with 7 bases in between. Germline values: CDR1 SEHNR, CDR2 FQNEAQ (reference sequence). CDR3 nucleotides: TGTGCCAGCAGCTCCGAGGGCTATGGCTACACCTTC. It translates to CASSSEGYGYTF.

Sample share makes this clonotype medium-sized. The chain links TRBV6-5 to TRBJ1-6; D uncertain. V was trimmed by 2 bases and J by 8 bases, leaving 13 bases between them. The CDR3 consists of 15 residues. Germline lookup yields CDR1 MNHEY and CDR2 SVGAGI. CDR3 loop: CASSYRTAGDSPLHF. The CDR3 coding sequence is TGTGCCAGCAGTTACCGGACGGCGGGAGATTCACCCCTCCACTTT.

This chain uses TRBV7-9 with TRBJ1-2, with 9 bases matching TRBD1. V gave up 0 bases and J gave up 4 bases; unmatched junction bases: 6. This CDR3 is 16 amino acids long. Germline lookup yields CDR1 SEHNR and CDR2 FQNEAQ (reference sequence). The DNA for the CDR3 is TGTGCCAGCAGCTTAGCGAGGGGACAGGGAGGCTATGGCTACACCTTC. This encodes CASSLARGQGGYGYTF.

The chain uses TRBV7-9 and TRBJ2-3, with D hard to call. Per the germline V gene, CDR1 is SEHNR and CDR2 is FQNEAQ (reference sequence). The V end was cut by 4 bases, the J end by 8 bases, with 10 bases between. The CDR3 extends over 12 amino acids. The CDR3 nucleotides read TGTGCCAGCAGCTCTAACTCAGCTACGCAGTATTTT. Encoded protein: CASSSNSATQYF.

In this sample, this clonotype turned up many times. In DNA form, the CDR3 reads TGTGCCAGCAGTCTCCGGACAGGGGGGGCCTACGAGCAGTACTTC. It specifies CASSLRTGGAYEQYF. The J gene is TRBJ2-7, the V gene TRBV6-5; 10 bases line up with TRBD1. Germline trimming cut 5 bases from V and 2 bases from J; bases unmatched to any gene: 6. Looked up from germline, CDR1 is MNHEY and CDR2 is SVGAGI. There are 15 residues in the CDR3.

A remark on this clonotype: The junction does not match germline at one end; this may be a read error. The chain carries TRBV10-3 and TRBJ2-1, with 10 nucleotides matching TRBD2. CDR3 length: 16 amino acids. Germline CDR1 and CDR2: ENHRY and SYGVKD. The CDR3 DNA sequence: TGTGTCATCAGTGACTTCAGCGGGAGGGACTGCAGTGAGCAGTTCTTC. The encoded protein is CVISDFSGRDCSEQFF.

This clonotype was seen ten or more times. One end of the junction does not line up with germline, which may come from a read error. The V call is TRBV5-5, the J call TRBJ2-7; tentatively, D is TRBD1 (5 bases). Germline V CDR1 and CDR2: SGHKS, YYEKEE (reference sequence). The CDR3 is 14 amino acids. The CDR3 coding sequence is TGTGCCGGCAGCTTTAGGGGTAGCTCCTACGAGCAGTACTTC. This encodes CAGSFRGSSYEQYF. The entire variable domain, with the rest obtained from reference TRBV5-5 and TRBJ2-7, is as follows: DAGVTQSPTHLIKTRGQQVTLRCSPISGHKSVSWYQQVLGQGPQFIFQYYEKEERGRGNFPDRFSARQFPNYSSELNVNALLLGDSALYLCAGSFRGSSYEQYFGPGTRLTVT.